This T cell receptor beta chain was sequenced in a study of siplizumab effects on memory and regulatory T cells. Study findings and constraints: Just a small share of alloreactive clones was traced back to unstimulated subsets. Controls showed an average of around 28% Treg-derived mappable alloreactive CD4+ clones, while siplizumab showed around 73%. Proliferating siplizumab-culture Tregs lacked confirmation of suppressive function. The study found naive T cells seemingly more diverse than memory cells and seemingly major alloresponse contributors.

A word on this clone: The antigen remains unidentified.

Sequencing used immunoSEQ multiplex PCR; TCRdb keeps in-frame clones, though not all of them. Here the sample spans over 100,000 clones, about 90% being singletons. Germline V CDR1 and CDR2: SGDLS, YYNGEE. J was trimmed by 1 base and V by 0 bases; bases with no gene match: 1. The CDR3 runs to 15 residues. This sequence was found in a human donor in good health. V and J are TRBV9 and TRBJ2-5, with 9 bases matching TRBD2. The sample consisted of Tregs sorted from blood. The CDR3 DNA reads TGTGCCAGCAGCGTAGGGACTAGCGCCCAAGAGACCCAGTACTTC. Encoded protein: CASSVGTSAQETQYF.